The 10 T cell receptor beta chains presented below share a single source sample, sequenced in a study of blood T cell repertoires in COVID-19. Clones were read by immunoSEQ multiplex PCR, and TCRdb kept only the in-frame ones, dropping some. The data show 250,000 to 350,000 clones, about nine tenths seen once. Sequencing input: peripheral blood. Every receptor here comes from a young man with active or convalescent COVID-19.

The V call is TRBV27, the J call TRBJ1-5, with unresolved D. The CDR3 totals 12 residues. The germline V and J ends were trimmed by 4 bases and 8 bases, with 9 bases remaining between them. The germline gives CDR1 MNHEY, CDR2 SMNVEV (reference sequence). Here the CDR3 reads CASSSNGEPQHF. In nucleotides, the CDR3 is TGTGCCAGCAGTTCAAACGGGGAGCCCCAGCATTTT.

The chain recombines TRBV3-1 (or the pseudogene TRBV3-2) with TRBJ2-2; D perhaps matches TRBD2 (7 bases). The CDR3 sequence is 12 residues long. Germline V gene lookup returns CDR1 LGHDT and CDR2 YNNKEL (reference sequence). Trimming took 8 bases from V and 7 from J, leaving 11 bases between them. The chain's CDR3 is CASGRGDGELFF. The CDR3 bases are TGTGCCAGCGGGAGGGGGGACGGGGAGCTGTTTTTT.

This clone showed up just once. The chain couples TRBV14 to TRBJ2-5; TRBD2 aligns across 12 bases. V shed 4 bases, J shed 5 bases, and the junction held 8 bases outside the gene matches. The germline gives CDR1 SGHDN, CDR2 FVKESK. The CDR3 extends over 16 amino acids. The CDR3 sequence is CASSLITSGRRETQYF. CDR3 bases: TGTGCCAGCAGCCTTATTACTAGCGGGAGGAGGGAGACCCAGTACTTC.

The chain links TRBV24-1 to TRBJ2-5; D not resolved. The CDR3 length is 15 residues. V was clipped by 4 bases and J by 4 bases, with 15 bases between them. Germline V lookup: CDR1 KGHDR, CDR2 SFDVKD. CDR3 amino acids: CATSDPTSVGETQYF. As DNA, the CDR3 is TGTGCCACCAGTGACCCGACATCCGTCGGAGAGACCCAGTACTTC.

The chain joins TRBV10-3 to TRBJ1-1; D ambiguous. Trimming left V 10 bases short and J 4 bases short, with 13 bases between. The CDR3 extends over 12 amino acids. Per the germline V gene, CDR1 is ENHRY and CDR2 is SYGVKD. The CDR3 here is CANGLTPTEAFF. Here the CDR3 DNA reads TGTGCCAATGGACTAACTCCCACTGAAGCTTTCTTT.

The chain recombines TRBV5-8 with TRBJ2-5; 8 bases are a match to TRBD2. Germline loops: CDR1 SGHTS, CDR2 YDEGEE. The ends lost 4 bases at V and 1 base at J; junction bases unmatched: 12. The CDR3 contains 17 residues. In nucleotides, the CDR3 is TGTGCCAGCAGCCTTGGGAGACTAGCGATACCCCAAGAGACCCAGTACTTC. It yields the protein CASSLGRLAIPQETQYF.

On this clone itself: Germline and junction disagree at one end, which may indicate a read error. The rearrangement joins TRBV3-1 (or the pseudogene TRBV3-2) to TRBJ2-4; 13 bases fit TRBD2. The CDR3 contains 14 residues. Germline V gives CDR1 LGHDT, CDR2 YNNKEL (reference sequence). This chain's CDR3 is CASSPGTSGARKDF. The CDR3, as DNA: TGTGCCAGCAGTCCCGGGACTAGCGGGGCACGAAAGGACTTC.

V is TRBV7-9 and J is TRBJ1-1; D might be TRBD1 (6 bases). V was cut by 6 bases and J by 5 bases, with 13 bases left in between. This CDR3 region has 13 residues. CDR1 is SEHNR and CDR2 is FQNEAQ in the germline V gene (reference sequence). The CDR3 DNA is TGTGCCAGCAGTCGAACAGGGAGAACTGAAGCTTTCTTT. This encodes CASSRTGRTEAFF.

The chain has TRBV5-6 and TRBJ2-3; 7 bases agree with TRBD1. Germline CDR1 reads SGHDT; CDR2 reads YYEEEE. Trimming took 4 bases from V and 1 from J; bases not matched to a gene: 6. The CDR3 is 15 amino acids. CDR3 protein: CASSNRDRGTDTQYF. The CDR3 DNA sequence: TGTGCCAGCAGCAACCGGGACAGAGGCACAGATACGCAGTATTTT.

The chain links TRBV18 to TRBJ1-5; 7 nucleotides line up with TRBD1. The length of the CDR3 is 16 residues. The trim removed 2 bases at V and 0 bases at J, leaving 4 bases unmatched. CDR1 and CDR2 from the germline V gene are KGHSH and LQKENI. The CDR3 DNA reads as TGTGCCAGCTCACCAAGCAGGGGGAATAGCAATCAGCCCCAGCATTTT. Its protein is CASSPSRGNSNQPQHF. Looking up the rest from reference TRBV18 and TRBJ1-5 gives the full variable domain: NAGVMQNPRHLVRRRGQEARLRCSPMKGHSHVYWYRQLPEEGLKFMVYLQKENIIDESGMPKERFSAEFPKEGPSILRIQQVVRGDSAAYFCASSPSRGNSNQPQHFGDGTRLSIL.